This entry lists 29 T cell receptor beta chains sequenced from one sample in a study of cytomegalovirus exposure and HLA in healthy donors. The PCR had 60 Vbeta and 13 Jbeta primers. Sequencing was performed with immunoSEQ multiplex PCR; in TCRdb, only in-frame clones are kept and a portion is missing. The sample has 95,000 to 150,000 clones, 81% seen once. The source material was PBMCs. Receptors originate from a man in his late teens or twenties in good health and CMV-seronegative.

A single count supports this clone. The V and J genes are TRBV5-1 and TRBJ1-6, with 8 bases that match TRBD1. The CDR3 loop spans 17 amino acids. CDR1 is SGHRS, CDR2 YFSETQ, per germline. Trimming cost V 1 base and J 10 bases; bases outside gene matches: 13. CDR3 coding DNA: TGCGCCAGCAGCTTGTCAGCAGGGACAGGTGTTAAGTCACCCCTCCACTTT. Translated, it gives CASSLSAGTGVKSPLHF.

The V and J genes are TRBV6-1 and TRBJ1-2, with 9 bases lining up with TRBD1. Germline loops: CDR1 MNHNS, CDR2 SASEGT. The CDR3 is 14 amino acids. Trimming took 6 bases from V and 6 from J; bases not matched to a gene: 8. The chain's CDR3 is CASRATGGANGYTF. The CDR3 DNA follows: TGTGCCAGCAGGGCTACAGGGGGCGCTAATGGCTACACCTTC.

The V gene is TRBV11-2, the J gene TRBJ2-5, with 8 bases fitting TRBD2. This CDR3 region has 15 residues. The J segment lost 1 base and the V segment lost 4 bases, leaving 5 bases of the junction unmatched. Germline assignment: CDR1 SGHAT and CDR2 FQNNGV. This chain's CDR3 is CASSSQRGFQETQYF. CDR3 nucleotides: TGTGCCAGCAGCTCTCAGCGGGGGTTCCAAGAGACCCAGTACTTC.

This chain uses TRBV18 with TRBJ2-3, with 14 bases identical to TRBD2. In germline, CDR1 is KGHSH, CDR2 LQKENI. This CDR3 spans 19 amino acids. With V trimmed by 0 bases and J by 1 base, 6 bases remained unmatched. CDR3 nucleotide sequence: TGTGCCAGCTCACCACCAGGACTAGCGGGGGGCGGAGGCACAGATACGCAGTATTTT. Encoded protein: CASSPPGLAGGGGTDTQYF.

V gene TRBV14 combines with J gene TRBJ1-1; 9 positions match TRBD1. Per the germline V gene, CDR1 is SGHDN and CDR2 is FVKESK. V dropped 4 bases and J dropped 7; count of bases not matched to a gene: 1. The CDR3 runs to 12 residues. CDR3 nucleotide sequence: TGTGCCAGCAGCCCGGGACAGGGTGAAGCTTTCTTT. It encodes CASSPGQGEAFF.

Comment on this clone: A read error may account for a junction end that differs from germline. The rearrangement uses TRBV7-9 and TRBJ2-7; 8 bases match TRBD1. This CDR3 has 16 amino acids. CDR1 and CDR2 from the germline V gene are SEHNR and FQNEAQ (reference sequence). The CDR3 nucleotides are TGTTCCAGCAGCTTCCCCGACAGGGGATATGCCTACGAGCAGTACTTC. It is translated as CSSSFPDRGYAYEQYF.

This chain connects TRBV11-2 to TRBJ2-3, with 13 bases lining up with TRBD2. Germline loops: CDR1 SGHAT, CDR2 FQNNGV. Germline trimming cut 3 bases from V and 3 bases from J; bases unmatched to any gene: 0. CDR3 length: 15 amino acids. The CDR3: CASSLTSGGTDTQYF. The CDR3 nucleotides read TGTGCCAGCAGCTTGACTAGCGGGGGGACAGATACGCAGTATTTT. Drawing the rest from reference TRBV11-2 and TRBJ2-3, the complete variable domain is EAGVAQSPRYKIIEKRQSVAFWCNPISGHATLYWYQQILGQGPKLLIQFQNNGVVDDSQLPKDRFSAERLKGVDSTLKIQPAKLEDSAVYLCASSLTSGGTDTQYFGPGTRLTVL.

This chain connects TRBV4-2 to TRBJ2-5; D perhaps matches TRBD2 (7 bases). Trimming left V 0 bases short and J 4 bases short, with 15 bases between. CDR3 size: 16 residues. Germline lookup yields CDR1 LGHNA and CDR2 YNFKEQ. Written as DNA, the CDR3 is TGTGCCAGCAGCCAAGACCTAAGAGGGGGGGGAGAGACCCAGTACTTC. It specifies CASSQDLRGGGETQYF.

V usage is TRBV27 and J usage is TRBJ2-1; no firm D call. The ends were cut back, 3 bases at V and 4 bases at J, with 7 bases in the middle. CDR1 and CDR2 (germline): MNHEY, SMNVEV (reference sequence). This CDR3 comprises 13 residues. The CDR3 loop reads CASSLGRYNEQFF. The CDR3 DNA reads TGTGCCAGCAGTTTGGGCAGATACAATGAGCAGTTCTTC.

V usage is TRBV18 and J usage is TRBJ1-6; TRBD1 is a possible D gene (5 bases). The length of the CDR3 is 16 residues. V was trimmed by 3 bases and J by 0 bases, leaving 9 bases between them. Germline V gives CDR1 KGHSH, CDR2 LQKENI. The CDR3 reads CASSPGGTSYNSPLHF. The CDR3 region has the DNA TGTGCCAGCTCACCGGGAGGGACCTCCTATAATTCACCCCTCCACTTT.

On this clone: The same CDR3 can be traced to other DNA sequences in this sample. V and J are TRBV18 and TRBJ1-1, with 8 bases identical to TRBD1. After removal of 0 bases from V and 6 bases from J, the junction contained 3 bases not matched to a gene. The V gene's germline CDR1 is KGHSH and CDR2 LQKENI. The CDR3 spans 14 residues. CDR3 in amino acids: CASSPPRGQSEAFF. CDR3 nucleotides: TGTGCCAGCTCACCACCCAGGGGGCAATCTGAAGCTTTCTTT.

The rearrangement uses TRBV19 and TRBJ2-3; TRBD1 matches at 7 bases. The CDR3 loop spans 15 amino acids. CDR1 and CDR2 (germline): LNHDA, SQIVND (reference sequence). Germline trimming cut 5 bases from V and 5 bases from J; bases unmatched to any gene: 10. This CDR3 reads CASSFGEGAGDTQYF. DNA for the CDR3: TGTGCCAGTAGTTTTGGCGAGGGGGCGGGAGATACGCAGTATTTT.

This chain connects TRBV2 to TRBJ2-7; the D is unclear. Germline values: CDR1 SNHLY, CDR2 FYNNEI. The length of the CDR3 is 11 residues. V lost 4 bases to trimming and J lost 3 bases, with 4 bases between them. The CDR3 is CASSGHYEQYF. The CDR3 coding sequence is TGTGCCAGCAGTGGTCACTACGAGCAGTACTTC.

This clone was observed a handful of times. The rearrangement links TRBV14 to TRBJ1-6, with TRBD1 matching over 11 bases. Germline CDR1 reads SGHDN; CDR2 reads FVKESK. V dropped 3 bases and J dropped 9; count of bases not matched to a gene: 1. The CDR3 is 14 amino acids. The CDR3 loop is CASSQGTGGSPLHF. The CDR3, as DNA: TGTGCCAGCAGCCAGGGGACAGGGGGTTCACCCCTCCACTTT.

J is TRBJ2-7 and V is TRBV25-1, with 9 bases fitting TRBD1. The CDR3 runs to 15 residues. Per the germline V gene, CDR1 is MGHDK and CDR2 is SYGVNS. Trimming at V came to 4 bases and at J to 5 bases, leaving 9 bases not matched to a gene. The CDR3 DNA is TGTGCCAGCAGTGTTCCCGGGACAGGGATCCACGAGCAGTACTTC. Translating it yields CASSVPGTGIHEQYF.

The chain has TRBV25-1 and TRBJ2-1; TRBD1 aligns across 8 bases. V lost 6 bases, J lost 13 bases, and 14 bases stayed unmatched. This CDR3 contains 14 residues. Germline V lookup: CDR1 MGHDK, CDR2 SYGVNS. The CDR3 spells CASSTKSQGAKQFF. DNA of the CDR3: TGTGCCAGCAGCACAAAGTCCCAGGGGGCGAAACAGTTCTTC.

J is TRBJ1-1 and V is TRBV7-2; TRBD1 might be the D (6 bases). The CDR3 length is 10 residues. Trimming took 6 bases from V and 8 from J, leaving 7 bases between them. Germline V gene lookup returns CDR1 SGHTA and CDR2 FQGNSA. The DNA of the CDR3 is TGTGCCAGCAGTACAGGGGAAGCTTTCTTT. This gives the protein CASSTGEAFF.

V is TRBV7-2 and J is TRBJ2-3, with 13 nucleotides matching TRBD2. This CDR3 is built from 17 residues. V shed 5 bases, J shed 2 bases, and the junction held 7 bases outside the gene matches. Looked up from germline, CDR1 is SGHTA and CDR2 is FQGNSA. CDR3 protein: CASSPRLAGGLTDTQYF. The CDR3 DNA follows: TGTGCCAGCAGCCCGCGACTAGCGGGGGGACTCACAGATACGCAGTATTTT.

The gene calls are TRBV5-1 and TRBJ2-4, with 7 bases fitting TRBD1. With V trimmed by 4 bases and J by 0 bases, 4 bases remained unmatched. The germline CDR1 and CDR2 sequences are SGHRS and YFSETQ. The CDR3 consists of 15 residues. CDR3 nucleotides: TGCGCCAGCAGCGAGTACAGGGGAGCCAAAAACATTCAGTACTTC. Translation: CASSEYRGAKNIQYF.

There are a few counts of this clone. This chain joins TRBV6-5 and TRBJ2-5, with 8 positions matching TRBD2. Unmatched junction bases numbered 10, after V lost 5 bases and J lost 5 bases. The CDR3 is 15 amino acids. Looked up from germline, CDR1 is MNHEY and CDR2 is SVGAGI. Written as DNA, the CDR3 is TGTGCCAGCAGTCCCTTAGCGGGGAAGGTGGAGACCCAGTACTTC. It codes for CASSPLAGKVETQYF.

V gene TRBV4-1 combines with J gene TRBJ2-2; 13 nucleotides match TRBD2. Germline CDR1 MGHRA, CDR2 YSYEKL. This CDR3 comprises 18 residues. Trimming cost V 2 bases and J 4 bases; bases outside gene matches: 7. CDR3 sequence reads: CASSQSRTSGGGTGELFF. Here the CDR3 DNA reads TGCGCCAGCAGCCAATCTAGGACTAGCGGGGGAGGCACCGGGGAGCTGTTTTTT.

The rearrangement joins TRBV19 to TRBJ1-1; TRBD1 aligns across 9 bases. CDR3 length: 14 residues. CDR1 is LNHDA, CDR2 SQIVND, per germline (reference sequence). With 4 bases clipped from V and 5 bases from J, the junction kept 5 bases outside the gene matches. CDR3 region: CASSTGTGWTEAFF. Here the CDR3 DNA reads TGTGCCAGTAGTACAGGGACAGGGTGGACTGAAGCTTTCTTT.

The sample holds a few counts of this clone. The chain uses TRBV6-5 and TRBJ2-5; 7 bases are a match to TRBD1. Looked up from germline, CDR1 is MNHEY and CDR2 is SVGAGI. This CDR3 contains 16 residues. V was pared by 0 bases and J by 1 base, with 5 bases of the junction left unmatched. As DNA, the CDR3 is TGTGCCAGCAGTTACTCGCAGGGGGAAGTCCAAGAGACCCAGTACTTC. Its translation is CASSYSQGEVQETQYF.

V usage is TRBV5-4 and J usage is TRBJ2-1; 8 bases match TRBD2. Germline lookup yields CDR1 SGHNT and CDR2 YYREEE (reference sequence). The length of the CDR3 is 15 residues. The V gene end was trimmed by 2 bases and the J gene end by 4 bases; junction bases not matched to a gene: 5. The CDR3 DNA follows: TGTGCCAGCAGCTTCAAGCGGGGGTCTTACAATGAGCAGTTCTTC. This sequence encodes CASSFKRGSYNEQFF. Looking up the rest from reference TRBV5-4 and TRBJ2-1 gives the full variable domain: ETGVTQSPTHLIKTRGQQVTLRCSSQSGHNTVSWYQQALGQGPQFIFQYYREEENGRGNFPPRFSGLQFPNYSSELNVNALELDDSALYLCASSFKRGSYNEQFFGPGTRLTVL.

V usage is TRBV5-8 and J usage is TRBJ1-2, with 9 bases identical to TRBD1. The CDR3 runs 13 residues. J gave up 5 bases and V 4 bases, and 3 bases lay outside the gene matches. CDR1 is SGHTS and CDR2 is YDEGEE in the germline V gene. The CDR3 region has the DNA TGTGCCAGCAGCAGAGGACAGGGGTATGGCTACACCTTC. As protein: CASSRGQGYGYTF.

The chain joins TRBV11-3 to TRBJ2-2; D is perhaps TRBD1 (5 bases). The CDR3 is 13 residues long. V was clipped by 5 bases and J by 7 bases, with 11 bases between them. Germline CDR1 and CDR2: SGHNT and YENEEA. The CDR3 protein is CASSQRGGGELFF. CDR3 DNA: TGTGCCAGCAGCCAAAGGGGCGGCGGGGAGCTGTTTTTT.

The chain recombines TRBV7-9 with TRBJ1-1; D not certain. V lost 7 bases, J lost 5 bases, and 14 bases lay in between. This CDR3 is 13 amino acids long. Germline V gives CDR1 SEHNR, CDR2 FQNEAQ (reference sequence). CDR3 in amino acids: CASTGGGRTEAFF. CDR3 sequence (DNA): TGTGCCAGCACAGGAGGCGGGAGAACTGAAGCTTTCTTT.

This chain uses TRBV7-9 with TRBJ2-7, with 7 bases that match TRBD1. This CDR3 contains 13 residues. The germline CDR1 and CDR2 sequences are SEHNR and FQNEAQ (reference sequence). V was pared by 5 bases and J by 7 bases, with 8 bases of the junction left unmatched. The CDR3 DNA sequence: TGTGCCAGCAGCAACGACAGGGTTGGAGAGCAGTACTTC. Translating gives CASSNDRVGEQYF.

This clone is a singleton in its sample. The chain uses TRBV6-4 and TRBJ2-1, with 8 bases aligning to TRBD2. Losses at the gene ends were 4 bases for V and 2 bases for J; bases not matched to a gene: 4. CDR1 and CDR2 (germline): MRHNA, SNTAGT. The CDR3 is 15 residues long. CDR3 sequence reads: CASSVNGGAYNEQFF. The DNA of the CDR3 is TGTGCCAGCAGTGTGAACGGGGGGGCCTACAATGAGCAGTTCTTC.